Shown below are 21 T cell receptor beta chains from a single sample sequenced in a study of tissue T cells after allogeneic stem cell transplantation. Time point: mouse harvest day 7 after allogeneic transplant. Mouse grafts combined 10^7 T-cell-depleted bone marrow cells with 10^6 splenic CD5+ T cells. TCRdb's table, derived via immunoSEQ multiplex PCR, lists solely in-frame clones and lacks some. The table includes about 8,200 clones, around 40% detected once. The sample consisted of skin. These receptor sequences come from a female BALB/c mouse given C57BL/6 T cells with graft-versus-host disease after an allogeneic hematopoietic cell transplant.

Remarks on this clone: Genes and germline are mouse. The CDR3 end falls 1 residue outside the read, so it is completed with the germline J gene. The V and J genes are TRBV3 and TRBJ2-1; 8 bases agree with TRBD1. This CDR3 spans 16 amino acids. The ends lost 2 bases at V and 3 bases at J; junction bases unmatched: 6. Germline V gene lookup returns CDR1 SNHLY and CDR2 FYNGKV (reference sequence). The CDR3 bases that were read are TGTGCCAGCAGCTTACACAGGGGGAAGGGCTATGCTGAGCAGTTC. It codes for CASSLHRGKGYAEQF. The entire CDR3 protein is CASSLHRGKGYAEQFF. The full variable domain, in which reference TRBV3 and TRBJ2-1 provide the parts outside the CDR3, is GPKVLQIPSHQIIDMGQMVTLNCDPVSNHLYFYWYKQILGQQMEFLVNFYNGKVMEKSKLFKDQFSVERPDGSYFTLKIQPTALEDSAVYFCASSLHRGKGYAEQFFGPGTRLTVL.

This clone is termed medium-sized. Mouse gene names apply. The CDR3 extends 1 residue past the end of the read, so its final part is completed from the germline J gene. The chain couples TRBV13-1 to TRBJ1-6, with no clear D. TRBJ1-6 is designated an ORF whose function remains uncertain. Germline V lookup: CDR1 NSHNY, CDR2 SYGAGN. The CDR3 runs to 14 residues. Deletions cut 1 base from V and 7 bases from J, with 9 bases between. CDR3 bases read: TGTGCCAGCAGTGATTCGGGGAGGAATTCGCCCCTCTAC. Translation gives CASSDSGRNSPLY. The full CDR3 protein is CASSDSGRNSPLYF.

This clone was detected a few times. Gene names are mouse gene names. The read ends 1 residue shy of where the CDR3 ends; the end is completed using the germline J gene. The J gene is TRBJ2-7, the V gene TRBV13-2; 8 positions match TRBD2. V was clipped by 2 bases and J by 0 bases; unmatched bases: 7. The CDR3 is made up of 16 amino acids. Germline V CDR1 and CDR2: NNHNN, SYGAGS (reference sequence). The DNA read from the CDR3 is TGTGCCAGCGGTGAGCCGGGACTGGCAAGCTCCTATGAACAGTAC. Its translation is CASGEPGLASSYEQY. The CDR3 in full is CASGEPGLASSYEQYF.

Comments on this clone: These gene names are mouse names. The CDR3 goes on 1 residue after the read ends, and that part is filled in from the germline J gene. The chain is built from TRBV26 and TRBJ1-6; no definite D call. TRBJ1-6 is annotated as an ORF whose role is uncertain. V shed 2 bases and J shed 1 base, with 6 bases lying between them. CDR3 length: 15 amino acids. Germline V gene data show CDR1 as KGHPV and CDR2 as FQNQEV (reference sequence). The CDR3 loop is CASSLLGSYNSPLYF. The part of the CDR3 DNA that was read is TGTGCCAGCAGTCTGCTCGGGTCCTATAATTCGCCCCTCTAC.

In regard to this clone: Gene names are the mouse ones. The read is 1 residue too short to cover the CDR3 end, so that end is filled in from the germline J gene. The J gene is TRBJ2-5, the V gene TRBV26; TRBD2 might be the D (6 bases). Deletions cut 4 bases from V and 3 bases from J, with 8 bases between. The germline V gene encodes CDR1 KGHPV and CDR2 FQNQEV (reference sequence). This CDR3 spans 13 amino acids. The CDR3 bases that were read are TGTGCCAGCAGTCGGGGGGTTCAAGACACCCAGTAC. Encoded protein: CASSRGVQDTQY. The full CDR3 protein reads CASSRGVQDTQYF.

A remark on this clone: Gene names are the mouse ones. Read data end 1 residue before the CDR3 end; the end is taken from the germline J gene. This chain joins TRBV26 and TRBJ2-4; D unresolved. Trimming shortened V by 4 bases and J by 1 base, and 6 bases separated the two germline ends. CDR1 is KGHPV, CDR2 FQNQEV, per germline (reference sequence). This CDR3 is 13 amino acids long. The CDR3: CASSPRGQNTLYF. The CDR3 bases that were read are TGTGCCAGCAGTCCCCGGGGTCAAAACACCTTGTAC.

As regards this clone: All gene names here are mouse names. Read coverage stops 1 residue before the CDR3 terminus; the germline J gene supplies the remainder. The chain uses TRBV26 and TRBJ2-2; weak D call: TRBD1 (5 bases). Per the germline V gene, CDR1 is KGHPV and CDR2 is FQNQEV (reference sequence). V lost 2 bases, J lost 2 bases, and 6 bases lay in between. The CDR3 length is 14 residues. CDR3 bases read: TGTGCCAGCAGTCTGGCAGGGAACACCGGGCAGCTCTAC. This encodes CASSLAGNTGQLY. In full, the CDR3 reads CASSLAGNTGQLYF.

This clone has only a few counts. Gene names and germline refer to mouse. The read falls 1 residue short of the CDR3 end, and the missing part is taken from the germline J gene. This rearrangement joins TRBV1 to TRBJ2-1; 10 positions match TRBD1. Germline CDR1 and CDR2: NSQYPW and LRSPGD (reference sequence). V lost 6 bases, J lost 7 bases, and 9 bases stayed unmatched. The CDR3 loop spans 15 amino acids. The CDR3 loop is CTCSPDRGPLAEQFF. The part of the CDR3 DNA that was read is TGCACCTGCAGCCCTGACAGGGGGCCTTTAGCTGAGCAGTTC.

About this clone itself: Any gene name here is a mouse gene name. The CDR3 goes on 1 residue after the read ends, and that part is filled in from the germline J gene. The chain recombines TRBV26 with TRBJ1-4, with 7 positions matching TRBD1. The CDR3 is 15 amino acids. Germline V gene lookup returns CDR1 KGHPV and CDR2 FQNQEV (reference sequence). V lost 7 bases, J lost 0 bases, and 5 bases stayed unmatched. Here the CDR3 reads CASTKQGISNERLFF. Incomplete CDR3 DNA: TGTGCCAGCACGAAACAGGGGATTTCCAACGAAAGATTATTT. The entire variable domain, with the rest obtained from reference TRBV26 and TRBJ1-4, is as follows: NSKVIQTPRYLVKGQGQKAKMRCIPEKGHPVVFWYQQNKNNEFKFLINFQNQEVLQQIDMTEKRFSAECPSNSPCSLEIQSSEAGDSALYLCASTKQGISNERLFFGHGTKLSVL.

By share, this clone counts as medium-sized. The genes are named according to mouse. The CDR3 goes on 1 residue after the read ends, and that part is filled in from the germline J gene. This chain connects TRBV26 to TRBJ1-3; no clear D gene. Trimming stripped 4 bases from V and 1 base from J, with 5 bases between. Germline CDR1 KGHPV, CDR2 FQNQEV (reference sequence). The CDR3 runs 13 residues. The covered CDR3 bases are TGTGCCAGCAGTCAAGGGTCTGGAAATACGCTCTAT. Translating it yields CASSQGSGNTLY. Given in full, the CDR3 is CASSQGSGNTLYF.

A remark on this clone: Gene names refer to mouse genes. Read coverage stops 1 residue before the CDR3 terminus; the germline J gene supplies the remainder. This chain links TRBV3 with TRBJ2-7, with D perhaps TRBD2 (7 bases). Germline-derived CDR1 and CDR2 are SNHLY and FYNGKV (reference sequence). The CDR3 covers 15 residues. The V end lost 2 bases, the J end lost 0 bases, and 11 bases lay between the germline ends. CDR3 bases read: TGTGCCAGCAGCTTAAGGGGGGGGAGCTCCTATGAACAGTAC. It yields the protein CASSLRGGSSYEQY. The full-length CDR3 reads as CASSLRGGSSYEQYF.

In this sample, this clone turned up a few times. Gene names are the mouse ones. The read falls 1 residue short of the CDR3 end, and the missing part is taken from the germline J gene. V and J are TRBV15 and TRBJ2-7; no clear D gene. Trimming cost V 3 bases and J 3 bases, with 6 bases left between them. The germline gives CDR1 SGHND, CDR2 FRSKSL. The CDR3 totals 12 residues. CDR3 region: CASSLTHYEQYF. The CDR3 bases that were read are TGTGCCAGCAGTTTGACACACTATGAACAGTAC.

To note about this clone: Each gene name is a mouse one. The sequenced fragment ends 1 residue before the CDR3 boundary, so the rest is inferred from the germline J gene. V and J are TRBV26 and TRBJ1-4; D may be TRBD1 (5 bases). The V end was cut by 4 bases, the J end by 0 bases, with 9 bases between. The CDR3 covers 15 residues. Germline CDR1 and CDR2: KGHPV and FQNQEV (reference sequence). The covered CDR3 bases are TGTGCCAGCAGTCCCCGGACAATTTCCAACGAAAGATTATTT. Encoded protein: CASSPRTISNERLF. The full CDR3 protein is CASSPRTISNERLFF. Full variable domain (rest looked up from reference TRBV26 and TRBJ1-4): NSKVIQTPRYLVKGQGQKAKMRCIPEKGHPVVFWYQQNKNNEFKFLINFQNQEVLQQIDMTEKRFSAECPSNSPCSLEIQSSEAGDSALYLCASSPRTISNERLFFGHGTKLSVL.

In this sample, this clone turned up a few times. Germline and genes: mouse. The read terminates 1 residue before the CDR3 end, so the remaining end is supplied by the germline J gene. The chain uses TRBV26 and TRBJ2-7; TRBD1 might be the D (6 bases). Germline assignment: CDR1 KGHPV and CDR2 FQNQEV (reference sequence). Between the trimmed V and J ends, which lost 0 bases and 7 bases, there was a span of 13 bases. The CDR3 is 14 residues long. Incomplete CDR3 DNA: TGTGCCAGCAGTCTGTCTCAGGGGAGTTGGGAACAGTAC. Translating gives CASSLSQGSWEQY. The full CDR3 reads CASSLSQGSWEQYF.

Comments on this clone: These gene names are mouse names. Coverage ceases 1 residue before the CDR3 finishes, and the germline J gene fills in the end. The V gene is TRBV23, the J gene TRBJ1-2; TRBD1, as called in the table, went unchecked against the DNA. This CDR3 region has 13 residues. The germline gives CDR1 KGHTA, CDR2 FQNQQP. Here the CDR3 reads CSSSYRGGSDYTF. The CDR3 DNA, read in part, is TGCTCCAGCAGTTACAGGGGTGGCTCCGACTACACC.

This clone was recorded a few times. Any gene name here is a mouse gene name. The read is 1 residue too short to cover the CDR3 end, so that end is filled in from the germline J gene. The V call is TRBV26, the J call TRBJ2-4; TRBD1 or TRBD2 may be the D gene (6 bases each). The germline V gene has CDR1 KGHPV and CDR2 FQNQEV (reference sequence). This CDR3 has 15 residues. Trimming removed 2 bases from V and 3 bases from J, with 12 bases in between. CDR3 region: CASSLGGARQNTLYF. CDR3 DNA, as far as it was read: TGTGCCAGCAGTCTGGGGGGCGCAAGACAAAACACCTTGTAC.

Regarding this clone: Germline and genes here are mouse. The read is 1 residue too short to cover the CDR3 end, so that end is filled in from the germline J gene. This chain joins TRBV13-3 and TRBJ1-5; TRBD1 matches 7 bases. The V segment lost 7 bases and the J segment 3 bases; nucleotides outside the gene matches: 10. Germline lookup yields CDR1 NNHDY and CDR2 SYVADS. The CDR3 extends over 15 amino acids. CDR3 amino acids: CASGRGGRGNQAPLF. The sequenced CDR3 bases are TGTGCCAGCGGGCGAGGGGGCAGGGGCAACCAGGCTCCGCTT. Using reference TRBV13-3 and TRBJ1-5 for the parts outside the CDR3, the full variable domain is EAAVTQSPRSKVAVTGGKVTLSCHQTNNHDYMYWYRQDTGHGLRLIHYSYVADSTEKGDIPDGYKASRPSQENFSLILELASLSQTAVYFCASGRGGRGNQAPLFGEGTRLSVL.

About this clone itself: The germline and genes are mouse ones. The read falls 1 residue short of the CDR3 end, and the missing part is taken from the germline J gene. J is TRBJ2-7 and V is TRBV12-1; D call uncertain. Germline CDR1 and CDR2: SGHSN and HYEKVE. The length of the CDR3 is 12 residues. V was trimmed by 0 bases and J by 4 bases, leaving 6 bases between them. Here the CDR3 reads CASSLVDYEQYF. The part of the CDR3 DNA that was read is TGTGCCAGCTCTCTCGTAGATTATGAACAGTAC.

A note on this clone: Mouse gene names and germline throughout. The CDR3 loop is CASRRRAGGPDTQYF. CDR3 DNA (partial): TGTGCCAGCAGACGTCGGGCAGGGGGCCCAGACACCCAGTAC. The V and J genes are TRBV26 and TRBJ2-5, with 8 bases lining up with TRBD1. Sequencing ends 1 residue short of the CDR3 end; the germline J gene provides the rest. Germline V lookup: CDR1 KGHPV, CDR2 FQNQEV (reference sequence). J gave up 5 bases and V 6 bases, and 10 bases lay outside the gene matches. CDR3 size: 15 residues.

About this clone: The listed genes are named as in mouse. The read terminates 1 residue before the CDR3 end, so the remaining end is supplied by the germline J gene. The chain links TRBV1 to TRBJ2-7, with 12 bases that match TRBD1. The V gene end was trimmed by 4 bases and the J gene end by 6 bases; junction bases not matched to a gene: 4. There are 14 residues in the CDR3. CDR1 and CDR2 (germline): NSQYPW, LRSPGD (reference sequence). CDR3 region: CTCSDRDRGLEQYF. The DNA read from the CDR3 is TGCACCTGCAGTGACCGGGACAGGGGGCTTGAACAGTAC. Supplemented by reference TRBV1 and TRBJ2-7, the full variable domain reads VTLLEQNPRWRLVPRGQAVNLRCILKNSQYPWMSWYQQDLQKQLQWLFTLRSPGDKEVKSLPGADYLATRVTDTELRLQVANMSQGRTLYCTCSDRDRGLEQYFGPGTRLTVL.

This clone was detected only once. Mouse gene names and germline throughout. The read comes to an end 1 residue before the CDR3 does, leaving the germline J gene to fill in the end. J is TRBJ2-5 and V is TRBV5, with D unresolved. CDR1 and CDR2 from the germline V gene are LGHNA and YNLKQL (reference sequence). The V end was cut by 0 bases, the J end by 0 bases, with 13 bases between. The CDR3 consists of 17 residues. This CDR3 reads CASSQEGQPFNQDTQYF. The sequenced part of the CDR3 DNA is TGTGCCAGCAGCCAAGAAGGGCAGCCCTTTAACCAAGACACCCAGTAC.